This TCR beta chain was obtained from a study of T cell responses to AZD1222 COVID-19 vaccine. Repertoires were generated with immunoSEQ multiplex PCR, while TCRdb's copy carries only in-frame clones and drops some. The sample contains around 200,000 clones, 85% to 95% of which appear only once. Unmatched junction bases numbered 4, after V lost 8 bases and J lost 5 bases. Germline CDR1 is SNHLY and CDR2 is FYNNEI. This CDR3 has 14 residues. In this sample, this clone turned up once. The receptor was derived from an adult who received the AZD1222 COVID-19 vaccine. The rearrangement joins TRBV2 to TRBJ2-1; TRBD2 matches at 12 bases. The sample was peripheral blood, taken 28 days after the second AZD1222 dose. The CDR3 DNA reads as TGTGCCAGCCTAGCGGGGGGGCGGGACAATGAGCAGTTCTTC. Translation gives CASLAGGRDNEQFF.